This TCR beta chain was retrieved from a study of identical twins. Findings and limits, study-wide: Sharing of beta out-of-frame sequences by twins showed a weaker excess. For out-of-frame alpha sequences shared by twins, low generation probability was in excess.

The CDR3 spans 14 residues. Trimming removed 0 bases from V and 3 bases from J, with 8 bases in between. Germline V lookup: CDR1 KGHSH, CDR2 LQKENI. TCRdb re-called the 5' RACE reads through MiXCR, storing one row per CDR3 protein. This sample has around 160,000 distinct CDR3 sequences; under 4.5% occur once, and the top ten carry approximately 7.6%. This clonotype was observed at least ten times. The antigen remains undetermined. The TCR sequence derives from a man younger than 30 in good health. This chain uses TRBV18 with TRBJ2-5, with unresolved D. The specimen sequenced was memory T cells sorted from blood. The CDR3 DNA sequence: TGTGCCAGCTCACCACCGACCCTAAAAGAGACCCAGTACTTC. Amino acids: CASSPPTLKETQYF.